Presented here are 10 T cell receptor beta chains from one specimen sequenced in a study of shared clonotypes between healthy human individuals. Method: immunoSEQ multiplex PCR; TCRdb's copy keeps in-frame clones and lacks some. The sample records some 2.1 million clones, approximately 95% being singletons. The sample taken for sequencing was naive CD4+ T cells sorted from blood. Stated subset: CD45RA+ positively selected. The origin of the receptors is a man aged 18-30 years in good health.

The chain uses TRBV28 and TRBJ2-1; D ambiguous. The germline gives CDR1 MDHEN, CDR2 SYDVKM. Trimming shortened V by 5 bases and J by 6 bases, and 17 bases separated the two germline ends. The CDR3 is 15 residues long. CDR3 sequence reads: CASSPQRLGLNEQFF. DNA for the CDR3: TGTGCCAGCAGTCCCCAAAGGCTCGGGCTCAATGAGCAGTTCTTC.

The chain couples TRBV6-1 to TRBJ2-2, with 7 bases identical to TRBD1. Germline lookup yields CDR1 MNHNS and CDR2 SASEGT. J lost 2 bases, V lost 10 bases, and 7 bases had no gene match. The CDR3 spans 14 residues. The CDR3: CATKTGPNTGELFF. Here the CDR3 DNA reads TGTGCCACCAAGACAGGGCCAAACACCGGGGAGCTGTTTTTT.

This clone turned up a few times. The sample carries other DNA sequences with the same CDR3. The chain links TRBV5-1 to TRBJ2-1; 8 bases agree with TRBD1. Germline V gives CDR1 SGHRS, CDR2 YFSETQ. The CDR3 is 15 amino acids. Trimming removed 1 base from V and 2 bases from J; junction bases left unmatched: 2. CDR3 bases: TGCGCCAGCAGCTTGACAGGGGGTCCCTACAATGAGCAGTTCTTC. Its protein is CASSLTGGPYNEQFF. Complete variable domain (other parts from reference TRBV5-1 and TRBJ2-1): KAGVTQTPRYLIKTRGQQVTLSCSPISGHRSVSWYQQTPGQGLQFLFEYFSETQRNKGNFPGRFSGRQFSNSRSEMNVSTLELGDSALYLCASSLTGGPYNEQFFGPGTRLTVL.

This clone was seen once. At one of its ends the junction is not consistent with the germline gene, which may arise from a read error. The chain carries TRBV7-7 and TRBJ2-3; the D gene is possibly TRBD1 (5 bases). The CDR3 loop spans 13 amino acids. From germline, CDR1 is SSHAT and CDR2 FNYEAQ (reference sequence). For the CDR3, the DNA is TGTGCTAGCAGCTTTGCAGGGTCAGATACGCAGTATTTT. Protein product: CASSFAGSDTQYF.

This chain uses TRBV7-2 with TRBJ2-7, with D perhaps assigned TRBD1 or TRBD2 (6 bases each). The ends were cut back, 5 bases at V and 11 bases at J, with 19 bases in the middle. Germline V gene sequence: CDR1 SGHTA, CDR2 FQGNSA. The CDR3 has 13 amino acids. The CDR3 DNA reads as TGTGCCAGCAGCAAACAGGGTACCGGGGGAGAGTACTTC. It is translated as CASSKQGTGGEYF.

This chain connects TRBV2 to TRBJ1-1, with D possibly matching TRBD1 (5 bases). Trimming took off 7 bases at V and 11 bases at J, with 14 bases between the two ends. This CDR3 region has 11 residues. Germline CDR1 is SNHLY and CDR2 is FYNNEI. The CDR3 loop is CASIRVSGAFF. In nucleotides, the CDR3 is TGTGCCAGCATACGGGTCTCAGGGGCTTTCTTT.

Of note for this clone: Sequence at one end of the junction differs from germline and may be a read error. The same CDR3 arises from other DNA sequences in this sample as well. V gene TRBV25-1 combines with J gene TRBJ2-1; D remains unclear. Per the germline V gene, CDR1 is MGHDK and CDR2 is SYGVNS. This CDR3 is built from 13 residues. The CDR3 coding sequence is TGCGCCAGCAGTTTGATTGTTTACAATGAGCAGTTCTTC. Translated: CASSLIVYNEQFF.

This chain connects TRBV6-9 to TRBJ1-5; 8 nucleotides line up with TRBD1. The ends lost 6 bases at V and 8 bases at J; junction bases unmatched: 15. The CDR3 sequence is 16 residues long. CDR1 and CDR2 from the germline V gene are MNHGY and SVAAGI. The CDR3 reads CASSPWQQGDFEPQHF. The CDR3 DNA is TGTGCCAGCAGCCCTTGGCAACAGGGGGATTTTGAGCCCCAGCATTTT.

The rearrangement joins TRBV20-1 to TRBJ1-1; a weak D match, TRBD1 (6 bases). CDR3 length equals 11 residues. CDR1 is DFQATT and CDR2 is SNEGSKA in the germline V gene (reference sequence). Deletions cut 6 bases from V and 6 bases from J, with 11 bases between. In nucleotides, the CDR3 is TGCAGTGCGATTACAGGGCCTGAAGCTTTCTTT. It is translated as CSAITGPEAFF.

The chain combines TRBV6-5 with TRBJ2-5; 9 nucleotides match TRBD2. From germline, CDR1 is MNHEY and CDR2 SVGAGI. This CDR3 has 15 residues. With 5 bases clipped from V and 7 bases from J, the junction kept 11 bases outside the gene matches. The CDR3 nucleotides are TGTGCCAGCAGTCCCGGACTAGCGATATTGGGGACCCAGTACTTC. The encoded protein is CASSPGLAILGTQYF.